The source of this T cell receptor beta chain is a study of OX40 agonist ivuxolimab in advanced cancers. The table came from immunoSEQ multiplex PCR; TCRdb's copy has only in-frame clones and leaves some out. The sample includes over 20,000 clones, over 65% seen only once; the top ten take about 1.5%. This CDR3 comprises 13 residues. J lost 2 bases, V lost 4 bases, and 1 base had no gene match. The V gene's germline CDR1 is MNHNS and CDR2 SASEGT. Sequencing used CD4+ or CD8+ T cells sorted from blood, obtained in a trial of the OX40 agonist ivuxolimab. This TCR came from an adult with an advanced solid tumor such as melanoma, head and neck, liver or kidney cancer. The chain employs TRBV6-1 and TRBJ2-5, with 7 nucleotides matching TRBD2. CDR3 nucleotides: TGTGCCAGCAGTGGGGACTATCAAGAGACCCAGTACTTC. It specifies CASSGDYQETQYF.